This T cell receptor (beta chain) originates from a study of cytomegalovirus exposure and HLA in healthy donors. The germline gives CDR1 SEHNR, CDR2 FQNEAQ (reference sequence). There are 15 residues in the CDR3. Trimming cost V 5 bases and J 4 bases; bases outside gene matches: 8. Study outcomes and limitations: TCR beta V segments were, for the most part, productive about 87% or about 30% of the time in an earlier analysis. Analyses of presence and absence presupposed an approximately uniform sequencing depth across donors.

It was with 60 Vbeta and 13 Jbeta primers that the PCR ran. The table came from immunoSEQ multiplex PCR; TCRdb's copy has only in-frame clones and leaves some out. The table lists 55,000 to 75,000 clones, almost 80% of them singletons, with 3% in the top ten. Notes on this clone: What it binds is unknown.

The chain recombines TRBV7-9 with TRBJ1-1, with 9 bases matching TRBD1. Material for sequencing was PBMCs. The receptor was derived from a girl between 10 and 17 years old in good health and CMV-seropositive. The CDR3 DNA is TGTGCCAGCAGCCCACAGGGGGCGCCGGTCACTGAAGCTTTCTTT. Protein: CASSPQGAPVTEAFF.